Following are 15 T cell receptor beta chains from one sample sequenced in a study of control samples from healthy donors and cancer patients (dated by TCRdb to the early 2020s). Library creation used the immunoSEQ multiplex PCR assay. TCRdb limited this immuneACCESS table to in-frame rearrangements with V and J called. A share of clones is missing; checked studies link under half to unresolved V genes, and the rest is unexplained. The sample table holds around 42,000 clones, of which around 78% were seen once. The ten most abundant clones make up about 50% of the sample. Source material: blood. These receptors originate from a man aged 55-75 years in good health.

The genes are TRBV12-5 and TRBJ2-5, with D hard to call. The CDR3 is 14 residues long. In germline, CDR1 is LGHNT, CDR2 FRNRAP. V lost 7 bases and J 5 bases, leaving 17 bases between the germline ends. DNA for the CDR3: TGTGCTAGTGCCCACGTACCCGACCGGGAGACCCAGTACTTC. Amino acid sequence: CASAHVPDRETQYF.

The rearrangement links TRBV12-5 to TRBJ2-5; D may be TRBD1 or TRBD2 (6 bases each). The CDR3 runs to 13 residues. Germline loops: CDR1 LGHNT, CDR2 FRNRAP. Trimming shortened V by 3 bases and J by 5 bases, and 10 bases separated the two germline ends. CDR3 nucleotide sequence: TGTGCTAGTGGTTTAGGGGGGATGGAGACCCAGTACTTC. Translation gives CASGLGGMETQYF. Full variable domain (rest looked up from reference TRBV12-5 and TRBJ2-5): DARVTQTPRHKVTEMGQEVTMRCQPILGHNTVFWYRQTMMQGLELLAYFRNRAPLDDSGMPKDRFSAEMPDATLATLKIQPSEPRDSAVYFCASGLGGMETQYFGPGTRLLVL.

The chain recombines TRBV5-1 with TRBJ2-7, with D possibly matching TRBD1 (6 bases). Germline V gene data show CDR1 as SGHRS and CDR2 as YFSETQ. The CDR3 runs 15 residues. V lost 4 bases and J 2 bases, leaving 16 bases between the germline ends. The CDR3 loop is CASSPQLQGAYEQYF. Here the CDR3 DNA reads TGCGCCAGCAGCCCACAGCTACAGGGAGCCTACGAGCAGTACTTC.

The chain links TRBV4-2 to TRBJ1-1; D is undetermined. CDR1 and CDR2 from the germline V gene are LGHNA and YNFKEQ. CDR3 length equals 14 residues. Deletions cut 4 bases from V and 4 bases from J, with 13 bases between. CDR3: CASSRGPVGTEAFF. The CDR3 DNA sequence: TGTGCCAGCAGCCGGGGTCCGGTGGGCACTGAAGCTTTCTTT.

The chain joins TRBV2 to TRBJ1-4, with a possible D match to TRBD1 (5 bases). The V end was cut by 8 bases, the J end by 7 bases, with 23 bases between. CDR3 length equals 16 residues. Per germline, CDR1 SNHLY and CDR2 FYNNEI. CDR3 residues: CASSSNLGVGSEKLFF. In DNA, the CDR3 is TGTGCCAGCTCTTCAAACCTAGGGGTAGGGAGTGAAAAACTGTTTTTT. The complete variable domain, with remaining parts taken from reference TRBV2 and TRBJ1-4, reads EPEVTQTPSHQVTQMGQEVILRCVPISNHLYFYWYRQILGQKVEFLVSFYNNEISEKSEIFDDQFSVERPDGSNFTLKIRSTKLEDSAMYFCASSSNLGVGSEKLFFGSGTQLSVL.

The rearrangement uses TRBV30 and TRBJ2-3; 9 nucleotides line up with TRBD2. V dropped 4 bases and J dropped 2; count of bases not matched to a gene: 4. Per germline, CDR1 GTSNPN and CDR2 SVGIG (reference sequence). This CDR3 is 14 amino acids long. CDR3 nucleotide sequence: TGTGCCTGGACTGAGGGACTAGCCACAGATACGCAGTATTTT. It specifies CAWTEGLATDTQYF.

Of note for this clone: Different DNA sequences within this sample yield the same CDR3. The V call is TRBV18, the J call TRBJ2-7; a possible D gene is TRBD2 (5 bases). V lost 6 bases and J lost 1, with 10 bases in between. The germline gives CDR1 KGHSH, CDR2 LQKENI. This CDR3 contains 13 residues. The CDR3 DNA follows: TGTGCCAGCTCTCCCGGGGTGTCCTACGAGCAGTACTTC. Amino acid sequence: CASSPGVSYEQYF.

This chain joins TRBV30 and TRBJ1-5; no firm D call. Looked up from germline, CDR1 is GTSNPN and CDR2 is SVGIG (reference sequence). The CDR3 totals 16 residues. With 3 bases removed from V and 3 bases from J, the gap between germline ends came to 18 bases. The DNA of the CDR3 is TGTGCCTGGAGCCCCCCGAGCTTGCGGATCAATCAGCCCCAGCATTTT. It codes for CAWSPPSLRINQPQHF. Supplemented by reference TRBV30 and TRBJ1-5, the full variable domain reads SQTIHQWPATLVQPVGSPLSLECTVEGTSNPNLYWYRQAAGRGLQLLFYSVGIGQISSEVPQNLSASRPQDRQFILSSKKLLLSDSGFYLCAWSPPSLRINQPQHFGDGTRLSIL.

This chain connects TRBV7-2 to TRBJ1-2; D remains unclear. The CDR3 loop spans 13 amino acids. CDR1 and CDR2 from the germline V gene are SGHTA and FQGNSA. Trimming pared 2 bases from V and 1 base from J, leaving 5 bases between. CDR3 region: CASSLNSNYGYTF. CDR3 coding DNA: TGTGCCAGCAGCTTAAACAGTAACTATGGCTACACCTTC.

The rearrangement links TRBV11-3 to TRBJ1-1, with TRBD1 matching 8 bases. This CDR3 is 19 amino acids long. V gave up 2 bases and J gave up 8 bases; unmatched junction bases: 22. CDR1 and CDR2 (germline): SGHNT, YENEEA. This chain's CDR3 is CASSLSEAPTGQEEPEAFF. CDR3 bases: TGTGCCAGCAGCTTATCGGAGGCCCCAACGGGACAGGAAGAGCCAGAAGCTTTCTTT.

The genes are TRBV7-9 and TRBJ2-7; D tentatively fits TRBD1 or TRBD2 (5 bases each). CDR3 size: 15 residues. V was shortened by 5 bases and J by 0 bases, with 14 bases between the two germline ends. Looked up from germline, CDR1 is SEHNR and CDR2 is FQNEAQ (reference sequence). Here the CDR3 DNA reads TGTGCCAGCAGCAACCGGGACGCGAGCTCCTACGAGCAGTACTTC. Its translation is CASSNRDASSYEQYF.

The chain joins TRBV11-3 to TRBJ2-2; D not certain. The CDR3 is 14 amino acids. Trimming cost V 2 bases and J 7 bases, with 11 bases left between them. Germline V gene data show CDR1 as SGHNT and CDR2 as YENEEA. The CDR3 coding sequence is TGTGCCAGCAGCTTAAGCAGGACCGACGGGGAGCTGTTTTTT. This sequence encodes CASSLSRTDGELFF. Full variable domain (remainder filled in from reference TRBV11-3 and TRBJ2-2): EAGVVQSPRYKIIEKKQPVAFWCNPISGHNTLYWYLQNLGQGPELLIRYENEEAVDDSQLPKDRFSAERLKGVDSTLKIQPAELGDSAVYLCASSLSRTDGELFFGEGSRLTVL.

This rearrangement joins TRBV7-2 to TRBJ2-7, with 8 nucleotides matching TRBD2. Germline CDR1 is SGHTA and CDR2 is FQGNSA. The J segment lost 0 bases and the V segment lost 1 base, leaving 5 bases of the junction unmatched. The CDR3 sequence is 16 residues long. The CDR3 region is CASSLGPAGASYEQYF. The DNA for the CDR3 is TGTGCCAGCAGCTTAGGACCAGCGGGGGCCTCCTACGAGCAGTACTTC.

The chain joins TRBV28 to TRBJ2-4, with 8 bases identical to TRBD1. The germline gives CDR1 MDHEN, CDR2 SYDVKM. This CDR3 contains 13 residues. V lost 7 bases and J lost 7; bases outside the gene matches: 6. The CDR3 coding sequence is TGTGCCAGCACCACAGGGGGAATGAACATTCAGTACTTC. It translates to CASTTGGMNIQYF.

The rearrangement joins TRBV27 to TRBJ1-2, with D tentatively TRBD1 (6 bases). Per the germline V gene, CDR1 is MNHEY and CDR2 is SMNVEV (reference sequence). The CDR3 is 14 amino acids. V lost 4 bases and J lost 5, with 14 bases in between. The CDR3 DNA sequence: TGTGCCAGCAGTTGGGGGAGGGGGAGGTATGGCTACACCTTC. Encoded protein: CASSWGRGRYGYTF.